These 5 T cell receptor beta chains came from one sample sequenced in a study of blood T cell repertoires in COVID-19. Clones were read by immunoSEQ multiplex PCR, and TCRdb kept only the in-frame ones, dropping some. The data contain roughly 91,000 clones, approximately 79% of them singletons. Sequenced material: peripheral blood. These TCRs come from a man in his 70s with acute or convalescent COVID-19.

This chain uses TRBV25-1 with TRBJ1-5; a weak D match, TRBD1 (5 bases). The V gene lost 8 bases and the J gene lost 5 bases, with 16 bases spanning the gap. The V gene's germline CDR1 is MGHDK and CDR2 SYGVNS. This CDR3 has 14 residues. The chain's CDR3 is CASPPWGRHQPQHF. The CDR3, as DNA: TGTGCCAGCCCACCTTGGGGCAGACATCAGCCCCAGCATTTT.

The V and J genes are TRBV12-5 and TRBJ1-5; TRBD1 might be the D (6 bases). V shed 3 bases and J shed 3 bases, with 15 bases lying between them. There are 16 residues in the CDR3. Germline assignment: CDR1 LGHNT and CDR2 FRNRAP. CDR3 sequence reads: CASGLFQGPLNQPQHF. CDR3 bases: TGTGCTAGTGGTTTATTCCAGGGGCCTCTCAATCAGCCCCAGCATTTT.

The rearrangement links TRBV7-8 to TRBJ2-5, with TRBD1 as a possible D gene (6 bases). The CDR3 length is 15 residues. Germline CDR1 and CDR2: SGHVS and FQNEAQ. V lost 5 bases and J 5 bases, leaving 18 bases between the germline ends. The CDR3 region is CASSPIDRIRETQYF. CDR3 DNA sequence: TGTGCCAGCAGCCCCATTGACAGGATTCGGGAGACCCAGTACTTC.

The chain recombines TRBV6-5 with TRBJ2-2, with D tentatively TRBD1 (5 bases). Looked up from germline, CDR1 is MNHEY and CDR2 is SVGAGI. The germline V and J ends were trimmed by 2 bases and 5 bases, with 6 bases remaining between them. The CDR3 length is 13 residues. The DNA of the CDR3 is TGTGCCAGCAGTTACAGGGGAACCGGGGAGCTGTTTTTT. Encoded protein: CASSYRGTGELFF.

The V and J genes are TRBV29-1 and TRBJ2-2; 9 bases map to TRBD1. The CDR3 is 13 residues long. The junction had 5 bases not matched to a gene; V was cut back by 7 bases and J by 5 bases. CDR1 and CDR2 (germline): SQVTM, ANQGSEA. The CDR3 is CSGQGEVTGELFF. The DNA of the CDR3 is TGCAGCGGACAGGGGGAGGTTACCGGGGAGCTGTTTTTT.